These 30 T cell receptor beta chains were sequenced from one sample in a study of T cells in Graves' hyperthyroidism and ophthalmopathy. Researchers amplified the TCR beta CDR3 regions from RNA transcripts. When the TCR CDR3 underwent first-round RT-PCR, the HTBI primer set was used. MiXCR, run by TCRdb on the multiplex PCR reads, gives a single entry per CDR3 protein. In the table there are hundreds of thousands of distinct CDR3 sequences, 14% of which are singletons. Input material: blood. The receptor source for this set is a woman in her 40s with Graves' hyperthyroidism.

On this clonotype: A much larger clone differs by one base, so this may be a read error. The rearrangement uses TRBV4-2 and TRBJ2-3; D possibly corresponds to TRBD1 (5 bases). Trimming pared 0 bases from V and 1 base from J, leaving 11 bases between. The CDR3 length is 16 residues. Looked up from germline, CDR1 is LGHNA and CDR2 is YNFKEQ. CDR3 amino acids: CASSQDLWGGTDTQYF. Here the CDR3 DNA reads TGTGCCAGCAGCCAAGATCTCTGGGGCGGCACAGATACGCAGTATTTT.

The gene calls are TRBV20-1 and TRBJ2-7; 10 nucleotides line up with TRBD1. This CDR3 comprises 14 residues. Trimming cost V 6 bases and J 3 bases; bases outside gene matches: 8. CDR1 and CDR2 (germline): DFQATT, SNEGSKA (reference sequence). The DNA of the CDR3 is TGCAGTGCAACTGCAGGACAGGGGGGCTACGAGCAGTACTTC. Its protein is CSATAGQGGYEQYF.

Many counts were recorded for this clonotype. The chain uses TRBV6-2 or TRBV6-3 and TRBJ2-7; TRBD2 matches 7 bases. The trim removed 4 bases at V and 0 bases at J, leaving 9 bases unmatched. The germline CDR1 and CDR2 sequences are MNHEY and SVGEGT. The CDR3 is made up of 16 amino acids. CDR3 DNA sequence: TGTGCCAGCAGTTCTCGGGTTAGCGGGCTCTCCTACGAGCAGTACTTC. It codes for CASSSRVSGLSYEQYF.

V gene TRBV2 combines with J gene TRBJ2-5; 7 bases align to TRBD2. The V and J ends lost 8 bases and 2 bases, in that order; junction bases with no gene match: 2. Germline lookup yields CDR1 SNHLY and CDR2 FYNNEI. This CDR3 has 12 amino acids. The CDR3 DNA sequence: TGTGCCAGCCGGGAGGTACAAGAGACCCAGTACTTC. Its protein product is CASREVQETQYF.

This clonotype came up a few times. This sequence joins TRBV5-1 and TRBJ2-6; D call uncertain. CDR3 length equals 14 residues. The V end was cut by 4 bases, the J end by 4 bases, with 9 bases between. Germline V CDR1 and CDR2: SGHRS, YFSETQ. In DNA form, the CDR3 reads TGCGCCAGCAGCCGTGGAGAGGGGGCCAACGTCCTGACTTTC. This sequence encodes CASSRGEGANVLTF.

As for this clonotype: A much larger clone is a single base away; this may be a read error. The chain links TRBV5-1 to TRBJ1-1, with D hard to call. The CDR3 consists of 15 residues. V lost 1 base, J lost 0 bases, and 10 bases lay in between. CDR1 and CDR2 from the germline V gene are SGHRS and YFSETQ. The CDR3 DNA follows: TGCGCCAGCAGCTTGACGGCAGGTTTGAACACTGAAGCTTTCTTT. It translates to CASSLTAGLNTEAFF.

In its sample, this clonotype was seen many times. The rearrangement joins TRBV2 to TRBJ2-7, with D unresolved. The germline CDR1 and CDR2 sequences are SNHLY and FYNNEI. V was shortened by 0 bases and J by 1 base, with 10 bases between the two germline ends. The CDR3 has 15 amino acids. The CDR3 protein is CASSEALGLSYEQYF. CDR3 bases: TGTGCCAGCAGTGAAGCGCTGGGGTTGTCCTACGAGCAGTACTTC.

The chain joins TRBV5-1 to TRBJ2-3; D is undetermined. Germline CDR1 SGHRS, CDR2 YFSETQ. The V end was cut by 6 bases, the J end by 5 bases, with 7 bases between. This CDR3 region has 11 residues. This CDR3 is CASTREDTQYF. In DNA, the CDR3 is TGCGCCAGCACCCGTGAAGATACGCAGTATTTT.

This clonotype was observed at least ten times. Here the CDR3 DNA reads TGTGCCAGCAGCCCTAGGACTGGTACGCAGTATTTT. The encoded protein is CASSPRTGTQYF. The rearrangement joins TRBV7-2 to TRBJ2-3, with D perhaps TRBD2 (5 bases). This CDR3 region has 12 residues. Trimming shortened V by 5 bases and J by 8 bases, and 11 bases separated the two germline ends. Looked up from germline, CDR1 is SGHTA and CDR2 is FQGNSA. The full variable domain, rest sourced from reference TRBV7-2 and TRBJ2-3, is GAGVSQSPSNKVTEKGKDVELRCDPISGHTALYWYRQSLGQGLEFLIYFQGNSAPDKSGLPSDRFSAERTGGSVSTLTIQRTQQEDSAVYLCASSPRTGTQYFGPGTRLTVL.

The chain has TRBV20-1 and TRBJ2-1; 8 positions agree with TRBD1. Germline V CDR1 and CDR2: DFQATT, SNEGSKA (reference sequence). J lost 3 bases, V lost 3 bases, and 7 bases had no gene match. The CDR3 covers 15 residues. CDR3 sequence: CSARTYGTGYNEQFF. The CDR3, as DNA: TGCAGTGCTAGGACATACGGGACAGGCTACAATGAGCAGTTCTTC.

This clonotype was counted only a few times. The chain employs TRBV18 and TRBJ1-1; 7 nucleotides line up with TRBD1. The CDR3 extends over 14 amino acids. The germline V gene encodes CDR1 KGHSH and CDR2 LQKENI. The V and J ends lost 3 bases and 13 bases, in that order; junction bases with no gene match: 14. CDR3 protein: CASSPAGTVHFGFF. The CDR3 DNA reads TGTGCCAGCTCACCGGCTGGGACAGTACATTTTGGTTTCTTT. Drawing the rest from reference TRBV18 and TRBJ1-1, the complete variable domain is NAGVMQNPRHLVRRRGQEARLRCSPMKGHSHVYWYRQLPEEGLKFMVYLQKENIIDESGMPKERFSAEFPKEGPSILRIQQVVRGDSAAYFCASSPAGTVHFGFFGQGTRLTVV.

This clonotype has a handful of counts. The J gene is TRBJ2-2, the V gene TRBV18, with TRBD2 identical over 7 bases. Losses at the gene ends were 6 bases for V and 1 base for J; bases not matched to a gene: 2. From germline, CDR1 is KGHSH and CDR2 LQKENI. The CDR3 totals 14 residues. In DNA, the CDR3 is TGTGCCAGCTCCGGGGGGAAGAACACCGGGGAGCTGTTTTTT. This encodes CASSGGKNTGELFF.

There are many counts of this clonotype. The CDR3, as DNA: TGTGCCAGCAGTAAAGGACAGGGAATCAATCAGCCCCAGCATTTT. Translating it yields CASSKGQGINQPQHF. The chain employs TRBV6-1 and TRBJ1-5; 8 nucleotides match TRBD1. The germline CDR1 and CDR2 sequences are MNHNS and SASEGT. The CDR3 has 15 residues. Germline trimming cut 5 bases from V and 3 bases from J; bases unmatched to any gene: 6.

In regard to this clonotype: No conserved phenylalanine or tryptophan is present at the end of the CDR3, so a read error is the likely explanation. The rearrangement uses TRBV30 and TRBJ1-6, with 8 bases aligning to TRBD1. V shed 3 bases, J shed 10 bases, and the junction held 11 bases outside the gene matches. Germline V gene lookup returns CDR1 GTSNPN and CDR2 SVGIG (reference sequence). The CDR3 is 15 amino acids. CDR3 bases: TGTGCCTGGAGAGCCCCGGGACAGGTCTTGTCACCCCTCCACCTT. Encoded protein: CAWRAPGQVLSPLHL.

Ten or more counts support this clonotype. This sequence joins TRBV3-1 and TRBJ2-7, with a possible D match to TRBD1 (7 bases). Between the trimmed V and J ends, which lost 4 bases and 5 bases, there was a span of 18 bases. Germline values: CDR1 LGHDT, CDR2 YNNKEL (reference sequence). The CDR3 has 15 amino acids. The CDR3 DNA reads as TGTGCCAGCAGCCCGCGACAGGGAGGACAGGACGAGCAGTACTTC. It codes for CASSPRQGGQDEQYF.

This clonotype was observed a few times. The chain recombines TRBV7-9 with TRBJ2-2; possible D gene TRBD2, 6 bases. Germline assignment: CDR1 SEHNR and CDR2 FQNEAQ (reference sequence). This CDR3 is built from 19 residues. Trimming took 3 bases from V and 0 from J, leaving 20 bases between them. The CDR3 sequence is CASSLSVGLAGSNTGELFF. CDR3 DNA: TGTGCCAGCAGCTTGTCGGTTGGATTGGCGGGATCGAACACCGGGGAGCTGTTTTTT.

This clonotype was found a few times. The CDR3 DNA sequence: TGTGCCAGCAGCTCCCGACAGGGCAGCGTTCTCAGCTCCTACAATGAGCAGTTCTTC. This gives the protein CASSSRQGSVLSSYNEQFF. The gene calls are TRBV11-3 and TRBJ2-1, with 7 bases that match TRBD1. This CDR3 region has 19 residues. The V gene's germline CDR1 is SGHNT and CDR2 YENEEA. The V gene end was trimmed by 4 bases and the J gene end by 0 bases; junction bases not matched to a gene: 15.

V is TRBV7-9 and J is TRBJ2-3, with 7 bases matching TRBD2. This CDR3 contains 15 residues. Losses at the gene ends were 2 bases for V and 3 bases for J; bases not matched to a gene: 5. Germline V gene sequence: CDR1 SEHNR, CDR2 FQNEAQ (reference sequence). DNA of the CDR3: TGTGCCAGCAGCTTACGGAGCGGGACTACAGATACGCAGTATTTT. It yields the protein CASSLRSGTTDTQYF.

The chain recombines TRBV13 with TRBJ2-3; TRBD2 matches 12 bases. The CDR3 contains 16 residues. Unmatched junction bases numbered 9, after V lost 6 bases and J lost 5 bases. Germline-derived CDR1 and CDR2 are PRHDT and FYEKMQ (reference sequence). The CDR3 DNA reads as TGTGCCAGCAGTCTGACTAGCGGGAGAAGGGTAGATACGCAGTATTTT. It yields the protein CASSLTSGRRVDTQYF.

This clonotype came up a few times. The chain carries TRBV9 and TRBJ1-4; D uncertain. Germline V CDR1 and CDR2: SGDLS, YYNGEE. This CDR3 contains 15 residues. V was trimmed by 2 bases and J by 5 bases, leaving 13 bases between them. CDR3: CASSVETGWNEKLFF. The CDR3, as DNA: TGTGCCAGCAGCGTGGAGACCGGTTGGAATGAAAAACTGTTTTTT.

Remarks on this clonotype: A much bigger clone sits one base away, suggesting this may be a read error. This chain connects TRBV28 to TRBJ2-7; 9 bases are a match to TRBD1. This CDR3 has 16 residues. Germline V gene sequence: CDR1 MDHEN, CDR2 SYDVKM. The CDR3: CASGFPGTGLPREQYF. DNA for the CDR3: TGTGCCAGCGGTTTCCCCGGGACAGGGTTGCCTCGCGAGCAGTACTTC.

This clonotype was counted at least ten times. The chain couples TRBV12-3 or TRBV12-4 to TRBJ2-7; 8 positions match TRBD1. The CDR3 spans 14 residues. V trimming: 5 bases; J trimming: 2 bases; junction bases outside the gene matches: 5. This chain's CDR3 is CASSSRDRTYEQYF. The CDR3, as DNA: TGTGCCAGCAGTAGCCGGGACAGGACCTACGAGCAGTACTTC.

This clonotype was counted many times. The chain employs TRBV12-3 or TRBV12-4 and TRBJ2-7, with 11 bases lining up with TRBD2. V shed 6 bases, J shed 2 bases, and the junction held 6 bases outside the gene matches. The CDR3 consists of 15 residues. This CDR3 reads CASRKGLAETYEQYF. The CDR3 nucleotides are TGTGCCAGCAGGAAGGGACTAGCGGAGACCTACGAGCAGTACTTC.

This clonotype has ten or more counts. CDR3 protein: CASSALFGGNEQFF. In DNA form, the CDR3 reads TGTGCCAGCAGTGCCCTATTTGGGGGCAATGAGCAGTTCTTC. V usage is TRBV27 and J usage is TRBJ2-1, with D perhaps matching TRBD1 or TRBD2 (5 bases each). In germline, CDR1 is MNHEY, CDR2 SMNVEV (reference sequence). V was trimmed by 5 bases and J by 6 bases, leaving 14 bases between them. CDR3 length: 14 amino acids.

Points on this clonotype: A read error is possible here, since a much larger clone lies one base away. CDR3: CASSGGGLAGVNGQFF. CDR3 sequence (DNA): TGTGCCAGCAGCGGGGGGGGACTAGCGGGAGTAAATGGGCAGTTCTTC. This chain links TRBV9 with TRBJ2-1; 14 bases fit TRBD2. The CDR3 is 16 amino acids. Germline lookup yields CDR1 SGDLS and CDR2 YYNGEE.

The chain employs TRBV4-2 and TRBJ2-3; D is ambiguous. V was clipped by 2 bases and J by 2 bases, with 8 bases between them. This CDR3 has 14 residues. CDR1 is LGHNA and CDR2 is YNFKEQ in the germline V gene. The CDR3, as DNA: TGTGCCAGCAGCCAACTTTCGACCACAGATACGCAGTATTTT. Translated, it gives CASSQLSTTDTQYF.

In this sample, this clonotype turned up many times. One junction end disagrees with the germline gene, perhaps due to a read error. This sequence joins TRBV29-1 and TRBJ2-5; 8 bases fit TRBD2. The CDR3 covers 16 residues. Germline V CDR1 and CDR2: SQVTM, ANQGSEA. DNA of the CDR3: TGCAGCGTCGAAGGCCCGCTTGGTCTAGCGGGAGAGACCCAGTACTTC. Protein sequence: CSVEGPLGLAGETQYF.

This clonotype was observed at least ten times. The rearrangement links TRBV3-1 to TRBJ1-4, with D possibly matching TRBD1 (5 bases). Trimming took off 3 bases at V and 0 bases at J, with 8 bases between the two ends. Germline CDR1 reads LGHDT; CDR2 reads YNNKEL (reference sequence). This CDR3 region has 15 residues. In DNA, the CDR3 is TGTGCCAGCAGCCACTTGACAGCAACTAATGAAAAACTGTTTTTT. Residues: CASSHLTATNEKLFF.

This clonotype was recorded many times. The chain has TRBV20-1 and TRBJ1-1, with D possibly being TRBD1 (6 bases). CDR3 length equals 15 residues. Germline CDR1 DFQATT, CDR2 SNEGSKA (reference sequence). V was clipped by 5 bases and J by 4 bases, with 20 bases between them. The CDR3 nucleotides are TGCAGTGCTCGAATCCAACAGGGTTGGCCCACTGAAGCTTTCTTT. The encoded protein is CSARIQQGWPTEAFF.

In this sample, this clonotype turned up a few times. The rearrangement uses TRBV5-1 and TRBJ2-5; TRBD2 agrees at 10 bases. V was clipped by 0 bases and J by 2 bases; unmatched bases: 4. The CDR3 has 16 amino acids. The germline gives CDR1 SGHRS, CDR2 YFSETQ. The CDR3 DNA reads TGCGCCAGCAGCTTGGTGGAGCGGGAGGGTCAAGAGACCCAGTACTTC. Translated: CASSLVEREGQETQYF.